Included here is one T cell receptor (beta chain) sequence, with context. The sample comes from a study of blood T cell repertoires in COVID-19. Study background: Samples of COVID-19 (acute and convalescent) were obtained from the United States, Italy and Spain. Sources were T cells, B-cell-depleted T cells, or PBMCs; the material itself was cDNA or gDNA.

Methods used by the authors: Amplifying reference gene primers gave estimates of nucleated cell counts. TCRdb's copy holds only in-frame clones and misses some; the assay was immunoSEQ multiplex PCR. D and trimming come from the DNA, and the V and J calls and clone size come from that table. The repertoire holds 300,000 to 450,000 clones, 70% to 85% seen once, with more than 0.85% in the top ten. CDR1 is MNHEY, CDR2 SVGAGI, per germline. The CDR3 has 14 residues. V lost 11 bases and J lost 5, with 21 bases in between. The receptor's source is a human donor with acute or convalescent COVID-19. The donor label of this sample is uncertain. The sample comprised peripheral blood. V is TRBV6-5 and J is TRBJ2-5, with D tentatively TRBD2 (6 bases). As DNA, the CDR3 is TGTGCCGCCGTAAGTCCGGGACTCGGGGAGACCCAGTACTTC. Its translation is CAAVSPGLGETQYF.